This T cell receptor beta chain was recorded in a study of cytomegalovirus exposure and HLA in healthy donors. The wider study: A data release that came early held some 84 million unique TCRs from HLA-typed donors. Assignment to the Caucasian-associated ancestry cluster applied to approximately 80% of the approximately 400 genotyped donors. Study-wide results and limits: Earlier findings revealed that most TCR beta V segments proved productive either about 90% or about 30% of the time.

The PCR contained 60 Vbeta and 13 Jbeta primers. Produced via immunoSEQ multiplex PCR; TCRdb's table is partial and in-frame only. Here the sample spans 180,000 or so clones, 78% being singletons. Notes on this clone: Its antigen is still unknown. At one end the junction does not follow the germline gene, possibly because of a read error.

The donors, nominally healthy at sampling, likely had unrecorded immune exposures. Germline V gene sequence: CDR1 SEHNR, CDR2 FQNEAQ (reference sequence). CDR3 length equals 16 residues. The sequenced sample was PBMCs. The chain combines TRBV7-9 with TRBJ2-7; 11 bases fit TRBD2. This TCR was sampled from a female donor in good health and CMV-seronegative. The CDR3 region is CSSSLTVGLAGYEQYF. Written as DNA, the CDR3 is TGTTCCAGCAGCTTAACGGTAGGACTAGCGGGCTACGAGCAGTACTTC. The whole variable domain, remainder taken from reference TRBV7-9 and TRBJ2-7, is DTGVSQNPRHKITKRGQNVTFRCDPISEHNRLYWYRQTLGQGPEFLTYFQNEAQLEKSRLLSDRFSAERPKGSFSTLEIQRTEQGDSAMYLCSSSLTVGLAGYEQYFGPGTRLTVT.